This T cell receptor (beta chain) was retrieved from a study of Ad26.COV2.S vaccination and SARS-CoV-2 variants. This sample's treatment: over 15 received Ad26.COV2.S at low or high dose, single or two shots; 5 received placebo; per-sample allocation not given. Sampling was performed 63 days after the first vaccine or placebo injection. There are 15 residues in the CDR3. V gave up 0 bases and J gave up 1 base; unmatched junction bases: 2. Germline V gene data show CDR1 as MDHEN and CDR2 as SYDVKM. Libraries were prepared by immunoSEQ multiplex PCR; TCRdb keeps only in-frame clonotypes and omits some of them. Of 440,000 or so clones listed, 80% to 90% are singletons.

The chain recombines TRBV28 with TRBJ2-5; 7 bases agree with TRBD1. The clonotype originates from a person aged 18-65 years who received the Ad26.COV2.S COVID-19 vaccine or a placebo. The specimen comprised peripheral blood, sampled in a trial of Ad26.COV2.S vaccine versus placebo. The DNA of the CDR3 is TGTGCCAGCAGTTTATGGGCAGGGGGCCAAGAGACCCAGTACTTC. As protein: CASSLWAGGQETQYF.